The rows below give T cell receptor beta chains drawn from one sample of a study of blood T cell repertoires in COVID-19. Some clones are missing from TCRdb's copy, which holds only in-frame ones; the method was immunoSEQ multiplex PCR. The data hold about 240,000 clones, with around 86% observed a single time. The sequenced material came from peripheral blood. The receptor source for this set is a woman aged 70-85 years with active or convalescent COVID-19. Both conserved end residues are part of each CDR3. The D gene is left open where the match is weak. Not all rows give a size; the values are once, few, many and, for expanded clones, a class.

j_call clone_size v_call d_call cdr3_aa cdr3_nt
TRBJ1-1 NA TRBV6-5 NA CASSYVTGEAFF TGTGCCAGCAGTTACGTAACAGGGGAAGCTTTCTTT
TRBJ1-2 once TRBV11-2 NA CASSQAPPRGFFNYGYTF TGTGCCAGCAGCCAGGCCCCACCTAGGGGTTTTTTTAACTATGGCTACACCTTC
TRBJ1-3 NA TRBV4-3 NA CASSQVMGNTIYF TGCGCCAGCAGCCAAGTAATGGGCAACACCATATATTTT
TRBJ1-5 NA TRBV24-1 TRBD1 CATSGLGTANQPQHF TGTGCCACCAGTGGCCTCGGGACAGCTAATCAGCCCCAGCATTTT
TRBJ1-5 NA TRBV19 TRBD1 CASSTQTGNQPQHF TGTGCCAGTAGTACCCAGACAGGGAATCAGCCCCAGCATTTT
TRBJ2-1 NA TRBV7-9 TRBD2 CASSLVTSGGEQFF TGTGCCAGCAGCTTAGTTACTAGCGGGGGGGAGCAGTTCTTC
TRBJ1-2 NA TRBV18 NA CASSPQLEDGYTF TGTGCCAGCTCACCTCAACTTGAAGATGGCTACACCTTC
TRBJ1-5 NA TRBV6-5 NA CAAQGGEWQPQHF TGTGCCGCCCAAGGCGGGGAATGGCAGCCCCAGCATTTT
TRBJ2-7 NA TRBV7-6 TRBD2 CASSPGGSSYEQYF TGTGCCAGCAGCCCGGGGGGGAGCTCCTACGAGCAGTACTTC
TRBJ2-1 NA TRBV6-5 NA CASNKLRANEQFF TGTGCCAGCAATAAACTCAGGGCCAATGAGCAGTTCTTC
TRBJ1-6 NA TRBV5-1 TRBD1 CASTSGTGDSPLHF TGCGCCAGCACCTCCGGGACAGGTGATTCACCCCTCCACTTT
TRBJ2-3 NA TRBV7-3 NA CASSHRRTDTQYF TGTGCCAGCAGCCACAGACGCACAGATACGCAGTATTTT
TRBJ1-3 NA TRBV7-3 TRBD1 CASSLQGEAGNTIYF TGTGCCAGCAGCCTACAGGGGGAGGCTGGAAACACCATATATTTT
TRBJ2-1 NA TRBV5-1 TRBD1 CATRSGTEPYNEQFF TGCGCCACTCGATCCGGGACAGAGCCCTACAATGAGCAGTTCTTC
TRBJ1-4 NA TRBV7-2 NA CASSPPGTNEKLFF TGTGCCAGCAGCCCGCCAGGCACTAATGAAAAACTGTTTTTT
TRBJ1-1 NA TRBV6-6 NA CASRPEGTIESTEAFF TGTGCCAGCAGACCGGAGGGCACCATCGAGTCCACTGAAGCTTTCTTT
TRBJ2-1 NA TRBV15 TRBD2 CATSNFVRAGAISANEQFF TGTGCCACCAGCAACTTCGTAAGAGCGGGGGCGATATCCGCCAATGAGCAGTTCTTC